This T cell receptor beta chain was documented in a study of early T cells in non-severe SARS-CoV-2 infection. Study in general: The study sequenced bulk RNA from unsorted whole blood, with chains unpaired.

As part of library construction, unique molecular identifiers were attached to individual cDNA molecules. One entry per CDR3 protein results from TCRdb running MiXCR on the 5' RACE reads. Altogether some 40,000 distinct CDR3 sequences are present, over 4.5% being singletons, with the ten largest covering roughly 30%. Findings of the study overall: Missing private and CD4 specificities, VDJdb matching favored anti-spike CD8 responses.

Germline V CDR1 and CDR2: SNHLY, FYNNEI. The V and J ends lost 7 bases and 0 bases respectively, with 3 bases between them. The CDR3 runs 12 residues. With respect to this clonotype: Its antigen is not identified.

The sequence was collected from an adult who was a healthcare worker with PCR-confirmed SARS-CoV-2 infection or an uninfected control (not recorded which). The sample comprised whole blood. The chain couples TRBV2 to TRBJ2-2, with D hard to call. CDR3 amino acids: CASKPNTGELFF. CDR3 sequence (DNA): TGTGCCAGCAAACCGAACACCGGGGAGCTGTTTTTT.